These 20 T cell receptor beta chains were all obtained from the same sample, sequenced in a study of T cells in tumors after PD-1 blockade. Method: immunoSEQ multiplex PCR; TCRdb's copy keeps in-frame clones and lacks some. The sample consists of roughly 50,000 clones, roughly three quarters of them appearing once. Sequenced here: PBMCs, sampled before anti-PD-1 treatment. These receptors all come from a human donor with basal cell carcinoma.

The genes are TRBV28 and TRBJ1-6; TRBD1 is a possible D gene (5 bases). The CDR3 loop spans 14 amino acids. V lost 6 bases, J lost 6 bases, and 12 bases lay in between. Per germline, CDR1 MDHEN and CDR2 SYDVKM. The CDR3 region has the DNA TGTGCCAGCAGGTACGAGGGGAGTAATTCACCCCTCCACTTT. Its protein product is CASRYEGSNSPLHF.

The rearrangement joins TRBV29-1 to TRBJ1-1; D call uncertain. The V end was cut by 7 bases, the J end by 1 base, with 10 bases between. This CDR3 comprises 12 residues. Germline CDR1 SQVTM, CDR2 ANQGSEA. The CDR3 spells CSASKQNTEAFF. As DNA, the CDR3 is TGCAGCGCCTCTAAACAGAACACTGAAGCTTTCTTT.

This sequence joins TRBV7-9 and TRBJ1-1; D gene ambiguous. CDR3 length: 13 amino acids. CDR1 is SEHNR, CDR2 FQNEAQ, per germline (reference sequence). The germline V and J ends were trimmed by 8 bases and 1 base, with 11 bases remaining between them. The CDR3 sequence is CASSHAGNTEAFF. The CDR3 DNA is TGTGCCAGCTCCCATGCAGGGAACACTGAAGCTTTCTTT.

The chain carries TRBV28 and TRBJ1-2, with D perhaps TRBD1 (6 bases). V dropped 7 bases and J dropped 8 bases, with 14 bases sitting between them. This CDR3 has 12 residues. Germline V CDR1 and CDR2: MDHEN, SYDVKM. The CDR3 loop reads CASKTGIVGYTF. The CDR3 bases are TGTGCCAGCAAAACAGGGATAGTAGGCTACACCTTC.

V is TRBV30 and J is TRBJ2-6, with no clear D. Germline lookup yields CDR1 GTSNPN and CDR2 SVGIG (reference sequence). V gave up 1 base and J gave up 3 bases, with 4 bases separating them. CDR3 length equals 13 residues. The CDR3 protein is CAWSGRGANVLTF. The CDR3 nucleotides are TGTGCCTGGAGTGGCCGTGGGGCCAACGTCCTGACTTTC.

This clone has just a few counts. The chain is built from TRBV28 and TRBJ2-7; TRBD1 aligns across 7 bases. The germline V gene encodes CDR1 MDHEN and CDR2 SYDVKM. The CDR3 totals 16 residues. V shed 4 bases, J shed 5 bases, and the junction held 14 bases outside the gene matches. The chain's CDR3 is CASSSVLDRVANEQYF. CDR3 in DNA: TGTGCCAGCAGTTCTGTCTTAGACAGGGTTGCGAACGAGCAGTACTTC.

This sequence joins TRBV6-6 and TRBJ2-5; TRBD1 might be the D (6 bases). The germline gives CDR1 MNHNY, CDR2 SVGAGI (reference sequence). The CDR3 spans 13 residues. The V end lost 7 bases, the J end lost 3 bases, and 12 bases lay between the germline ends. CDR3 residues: CASTPPGEETQYF. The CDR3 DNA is TGTGCCAGCACCCCCCCAGGGGAAGAGACCCAGTACTTC.

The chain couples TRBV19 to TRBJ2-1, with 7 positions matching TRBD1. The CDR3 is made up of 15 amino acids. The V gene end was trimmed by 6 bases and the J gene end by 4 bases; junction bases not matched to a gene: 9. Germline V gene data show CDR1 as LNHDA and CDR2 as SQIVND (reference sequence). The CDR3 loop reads CASRGGAEIYNEQFF. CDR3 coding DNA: TGTGCCAGTAGAGGGGGCGCGGAGATTTACAATGAGCAGTTCTTC. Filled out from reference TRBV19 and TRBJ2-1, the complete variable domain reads DGGITQSPKYLFRKEGQNVTLSCEQNLNHDAMYWYRQDPGQGLRLIYYSQIVNDFQKGDIAEGYSVSREKKESFPLTVTSAQKNPTAFYLCASRGGAEIYNEQFFGPGTRLTVL.

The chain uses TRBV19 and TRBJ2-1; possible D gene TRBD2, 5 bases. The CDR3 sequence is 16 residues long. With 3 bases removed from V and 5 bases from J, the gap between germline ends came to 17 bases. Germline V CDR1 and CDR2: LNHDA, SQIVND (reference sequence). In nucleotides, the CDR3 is TGTGCCAGTAGTATGGGGATGACTGGAGGTAACAATGAGCAGTTCTTC. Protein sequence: CASSMGMTGGNNEQFF. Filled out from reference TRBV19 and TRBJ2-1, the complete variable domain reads DGGITQSPKYLFRKEGQNVTLSCEQNLNHDAMYWYRQDPGQGLRLIYYSQIVNDFQKGDIAEGYSVSREKKESFPLTVTSAQKNPTAFYLCASSMGMTGGNNEQFFGPGTRLTVL.

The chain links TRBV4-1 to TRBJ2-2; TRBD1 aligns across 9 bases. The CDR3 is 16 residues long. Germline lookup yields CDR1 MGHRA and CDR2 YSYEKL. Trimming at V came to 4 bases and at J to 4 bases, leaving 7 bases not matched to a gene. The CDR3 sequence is CASSPGQGIGTGELFF. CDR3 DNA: TGCGCCAGCAGCCCTGGACAGGGGATTGGCACCGGGGAGCTGTTTTTT.

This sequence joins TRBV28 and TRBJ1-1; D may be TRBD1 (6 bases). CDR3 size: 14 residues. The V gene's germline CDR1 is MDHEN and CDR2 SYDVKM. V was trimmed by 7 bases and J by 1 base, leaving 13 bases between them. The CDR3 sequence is CASTGGRRNTEAFF. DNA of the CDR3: TGTGCCAGCACGGGGGGGCGAAGGAACACTGAAGCTTTCTTT. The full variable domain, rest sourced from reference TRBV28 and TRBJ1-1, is DVKVTQSSRYLVKRTGEKVFLECVQDMDHENMFWYRQDPGLGLRLIYFSYDVKMKEKGDIPEGYSVSREKKERFSLILESASTNQTSMYLCASTGGRRNTEAFFGQGTRLTVV.

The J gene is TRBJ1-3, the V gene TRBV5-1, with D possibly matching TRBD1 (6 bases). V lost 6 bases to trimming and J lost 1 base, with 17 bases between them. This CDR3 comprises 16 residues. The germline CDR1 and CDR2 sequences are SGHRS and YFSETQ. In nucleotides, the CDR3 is TGCGCCAGCATTGGGGGCAGGGGAGTTTCTGGAAACACCATATATTTT. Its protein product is CASIGGRGVSGNTIYF.

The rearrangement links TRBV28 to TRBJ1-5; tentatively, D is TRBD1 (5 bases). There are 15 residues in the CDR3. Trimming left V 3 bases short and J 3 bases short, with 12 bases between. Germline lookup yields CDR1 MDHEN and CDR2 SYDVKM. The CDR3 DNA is TGTGCCAGCAGTTTGGCAGGGCCATCCAATCAGCCCCAGCATTTT. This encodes CASSLAGPSNQPQHF.

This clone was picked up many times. CDR3 sequence (DNA): TGTGCCAGCAGCTCTCAGGGGGACCTTTTTTACTCTGGAAACACCATATATTTT. It translates to CASSSQGDLFYSGNTIYF. V gene TRBV7-2 combines with J gene TRBJ1-3; 7 bases match TRBD1. The CDR3 has 18 amino acids. Germline V gene sequence: CDR1 SGHTA, CDR2 FQGNSA. Trimming took 4 bases from V and 0 from J; bases not matched to a gene: 12. Drawing the rest from reference TRBV7-2 and TRBJ1-3, the complete variable domain is GAGVSQSPSNKVTEKGKDVELRCDPISGHTALYWYRQSLGQGLEFLIYFQGNSAPDKSGLPSDRFSAERTGGSVSTLTIQRTQQEDSAVYLCASSSQGDLFYSGNTIYFGEGSWLTVV.

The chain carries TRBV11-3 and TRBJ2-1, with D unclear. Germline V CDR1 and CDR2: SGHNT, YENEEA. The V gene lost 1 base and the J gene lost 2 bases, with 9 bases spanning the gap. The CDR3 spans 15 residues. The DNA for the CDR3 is TGTGCCAGCAGCTTAGGACGGTCGGCCTACAATGAGCAGTTCTTC. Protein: CASSLGRSAYNEQFF.

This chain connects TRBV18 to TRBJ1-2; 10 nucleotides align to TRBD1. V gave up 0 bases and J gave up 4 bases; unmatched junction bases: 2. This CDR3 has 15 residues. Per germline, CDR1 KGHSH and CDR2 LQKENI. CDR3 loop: CASSPPTGGGYGYTF. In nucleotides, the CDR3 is TGTGCCAGCTCACCACCGACAGGGGGCGGCTATGGCTACACCTTC.

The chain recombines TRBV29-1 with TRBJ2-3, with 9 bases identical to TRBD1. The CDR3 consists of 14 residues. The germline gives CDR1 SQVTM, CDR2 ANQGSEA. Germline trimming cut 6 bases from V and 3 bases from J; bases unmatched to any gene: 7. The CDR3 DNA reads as TGCAGCGTAGCCACAGGGGGCTGGACAGATACGCAGTATTTT. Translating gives CSVATGGWTDTQYF.

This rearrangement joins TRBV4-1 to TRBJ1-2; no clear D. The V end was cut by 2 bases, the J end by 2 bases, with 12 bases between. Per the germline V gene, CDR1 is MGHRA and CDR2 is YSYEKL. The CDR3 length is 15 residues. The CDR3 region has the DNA TGCGCCAGCAGCCAACCAACAACGAGGAACTATGGCTACACCTTC. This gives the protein CASSQPTTRNYGYTF.

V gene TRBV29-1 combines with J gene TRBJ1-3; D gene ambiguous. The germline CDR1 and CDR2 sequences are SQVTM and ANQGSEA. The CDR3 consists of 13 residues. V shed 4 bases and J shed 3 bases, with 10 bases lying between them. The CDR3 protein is CSVGPGGGNTIYF. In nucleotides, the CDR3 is TGCAGCGTTGGACCAGGAGGTGGAAACACCATATATTTT.

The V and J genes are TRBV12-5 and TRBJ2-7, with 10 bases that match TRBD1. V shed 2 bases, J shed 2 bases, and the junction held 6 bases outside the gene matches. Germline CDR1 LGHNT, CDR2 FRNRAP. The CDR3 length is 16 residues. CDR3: CASGLRTGGEPYEQYF. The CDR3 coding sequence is TGTGCTAGTGGTTTGAGGACAGGGGGTGAACCCTACGAGCAGTACTTC.